One sample yielded the 15 T cell receptor beta chains listed below, sequenced in a study of blood T cell repertoires in COVID-19. Measured with immunoSEQ multiplex PCR; TCRdb has only the in-frame clones, and not every one. The data contain roughly 140,000 clones, roughly 79% of them seen just once; the ten biggest clones take up 7% to 10%. The source material was peripheral blood. The receptors shown here come from a human donor with acute or convalescent COVID-19. The donor label of this sample is uncertain.

The chain links TRBV10-2 to TRBJ2-7, with D maybe TRBD1 (6 bases). The V end lost 8 bases, the J end lost 2 bases, and 19 bases lay between the germline ends. CDR3 size: 15 residues. The germline gives CDR1 WSHSY, CDR2 SAAADI. The CDR3 loop reads CASRGVGQGPYEQYF. CDR3 in DNA: TGCGCCAGCCGGGGCGTGGGGCAGGGGCCCTACGAGCAGTACTTC.

As to this clone: The same CDR3 can be traced to other DNA sequences in this sample. The rearrangement links TRBV7-9 to TRBJ1-1, with a tentative D call TRBD1 (6 bases). The CDR3 spans 13 residues. Germline loops: CDR1 SEHNR, CDR2 FQNEAQ (reference sequence). The V and J ends lost 3 bases and 1 base respectively, with 6 bases between them. This chain's CDR3 is CASSLGANTEAFF. The CDR3 nucleotides read TGTGCCAGCAGCTTGGGGGCGAACACTGAAGCTTTCTTT.

The chain joins TRBV5-4 to TRBJ2-7; D might be TRBD2 (6 bases). This CDR3 spans 18 amino acids. V was clipped by 1 base and J by 1 base, with 21 bases between them. Germline V gives CDR1 SGHNT, CDR2 YYREEE (reference sequence). The CDR3 reads CASSLSRGTSVLSYEQYV. Here the CDR3 DNA reads TGTGCCAGCAGCTTGTCCCGGGGGACCTCCGTTTTATCCTACGAGCAGTACGTC.

This clone was seen a single time. V gene TRBV7-9 combines with J gene TRBJ1-2; D perhaps matches TRBD1 (5 bases). The length of the CDR3 is 15 residues. Germline V gene data show CDR1 as SEHNR and CDR2 as FQNEAQ (reference sequence). Trimming removed 3 bases from V and 0 bases from J, with 11 bases in between. Here the CDR3 DNA reads TGTGCCAGCAGCTTGGGGGGTCTGGCTAACTATGGCTACACCTTC. This translates into CASSLGGLANYGYTF.

This clone showed up just a few times. The chain employs TRBV6-6 and TRBJ2-7; 9 positions agree with TRBD1. The CDR3 has 12 residues. Losses at the gene ends were 10 bases for V and 4 bases for J; bases not matched to a gene: 5. Per germline, CDR1 MNHNY and CDR2 SVGAGI (reference sequence). The CDR3 bases are TGTGCCACGGGACAGGGACCTTACGAGCAGTACGTC. It translates to CATGQGPYEQYV.

The chain carries TRBV11-2 and TRBJ1-1; D gene uncertain. Germline values: CDR1 SGHAT, CDR2 FQNNGV. The CDR3 covers 16 residues. Trimming pared 5 bases from V and 4 bases from J, leaving 20 bases between. CDR3 amino acids: CASSPFQAPEGTEAFF. CDR3 coding DNA: TGTGCCAGCAGCCCTTTCCAAGCCCCCGAGGGCACTGAAGCTTTCTTT.

The V gene is TRBV5-4, the J gene TRBJ2-7; 9 bases agree with TRBD1. The ends lost 4 bases at V and 5 bases at J; junction bases unmatched: 13. Per the germline V gene, CDR1 is SGHNT and CDR2 is YYREEE (reference sequence). The CDR3 extends over 16 amino acids. The CDR3 nucleotides are TGTGCCAGCAGCCCGGCGCTCCACAGGGGGCGCGACGAGCAGTACTTC. Amino acid sequence: CASSPALHRGRDEQYF. Looking up the rest from reference TRBV5-4 and TRBJ2-7 gives the full variable domain: ETGVTQSPTHLIKTRGQQVTLRCSSQSGHNTVSWYQQALGQGPQFIFQYYREEENGRGNFPPRFSGLQFPNYSSELNVNALELDDSALYLCASSPALHRGRDEQYFGPGTRLTVT.

The gene calls are TRBV2 and TRBJ1-1, with TRBD1 identical over 8 bases. This CDR3 spans 11 amino acids. Trimming at V came to 9 bases and at J to 10 bases, leaving 7 bases not matched to a gene. Germline V gives CDR1 SNHLY, CDR2 FYNNEI. As DNA, the CDR3 is TGTGCCAGTGACAGGGGAATGGGAGCTTTCTTT. Its protein is CASDRGMGAFF.

The chain carries TRBV2 and TRBJ2-2; 8 bases are shared with TRBD2. CDR1 and CDR2 from the germline V gene are SNHLY and FYNNEI. The CDR3 covers 13 residues. J gave up 9 bases and V 8 bases, and 8 bases lay outside the gene matches. DNA of the CDR3: TGTGCCAGCCTTCGGGAGGGGGGCCGGGAGCTGTTTTTT. It encodes CASLREGGRELFF.

The chain has TRBV27 and TRBJ2-7; tentatively, D is TRBD1 (6 bases). The CDR3 is 14 residues long. V lost 2 bases to trimming and J lost 3 bases, with 11 bases between them. The germline V gene encodes CDR1 MNHEY and CDR2 SMNVEV (reference sequence). CDR3 DNA sequence: TGTGCCAGCAGTTTAAACGGACAGTTCTACGAGCAGTACTTC. It specifies CASSLNGQFYEQYF.

V gene TRBV18 combines with J gene TRBJ1-1; 8 bases line up with TRBD1. The junction had 4 bases not matched to a gene; V was cut back by 3 bases and J by 1 base. The CDR3 has 15 residues. The germline V gene has CDR1 KGHSH and CDR2 LQKENI. The CDR3 spells CASSPFTGGNTEAFF. The CDR3 DNA reads TGTGCCAGCTCACCTTTCACAGGGGGGAACACTGAAGCTTTCTTT.

This chain links TRBV19 with TRBJ1-2, with 9 bases aligning to TRBD1. Germline-derived CDR1 and CDR2 are LNHDA and SQIVND (reference sequence). J gave up 8 bases and V 4 bases, and 5 bases lay outside the gene matches. The CDR3 extends over 13 amino acids. CDR3 protein: CASSTWTGDGYTF. For the CDR3, the DNA is TGTGCCAGTAGTACATGGACAGGGGACGGCTACACCTTC.

The chain employs TRBV27 and TRBJ1-4; D is uncertain. With 2 bases removed from V and 3 bases from J, the gap between germline ends came to 13 bases. The length of the CDR3 is 16 residues. Germline CDR1 and CDR2: MNHEY and SMNVEV (reference sequence). The CDR3 here is CASSLSLRAPNEKLFF. The CDR3 DNA sequence: TGTGCCAGCAGTTTAAGTTTGAGGGCGCCTAATGAAAAACTGTTTTTT.

The chain joins TRBV7-9 to TRBJ2-7; D is uncertain. Germline V gene sequence: CDR1 SEHNR, CDR2 FQNEAQ (reference sequence). The CDR3 has 13 amino acids. Trimming took off 2 bases at V and 3 bases at J, with 8 bases between the two ends. The DNA of the CDR3 is TGTGCCAGCAGCTTACTGGGCAACTACGAGCAGTACGTC. Amino acid sequence: CASSLLGNYEQYV.

This chain connects TRBV19 to TRBJ2-3; D is possibly TRBD1 (6 bases). The germline V and J ends were trimmed by 6 bases and 4 bases, with 17 bases remaining between them. The CDR3 is 15 amino acids. Germline V gives CDR1 LNHDA, CDR2 SQIVND (reference sequence). The CDR3 here is CASSNKGQKADTQYF. Written as DNA, the CDR3 is TGTGCCAGTAGCAACAAGGGACAAAAGGCAGATACGCAGTATTTT.